The clone carrying this T cell receptor beta chain is a singleton in its sample. Its antigen remains unknown. This entry comes from a study of untreated major depressive disorder. General observations from the study: Each subject's top five TRBV05-01 clones were all private.

This CDR3 contains 16 residues. Trimming removed 0 bases from V and 0 bases from J, with 12 bases in between. Germline assignment: CDR1 SGHNT and CDR2 YYREEE (reference sequence). Sequenced by immunoSEQ multiplex PCR; TCRdb stores in-frame clones only, minus some. The table records about 21,000 clones, roughly 91% of them present only once. Donors lacked major illness, comorbidities, regular medication, drug use, or heavy drinking. Thawed PBMCs underwent magnetic negative selection for CD4+ T cells. Enrichment usually gave 90% to 95% pure CD4+ T cells. Material: CD4+ T cells from PBMCs. The clonotype originates from a man aged 25-45 years in good health. The V call is TRBV5-4, the J call TRBJ1-1, with D possibly matching TRBD1 (5 bases). CDR3 nucleotides: TGTGCCAGCAGCTTGGGTAGCAGGGCGATGAACACTGAAGCTTTCTTT. Translated, it gives CASSLGSRAMNTEAFF. The full variable domain, in which reference TRBV5-4 and TRBJ1-1 provide the parts outside the CDR3, is ETGVTQSPTHLIKTRGQQVTLRCSSQSGHNTVSWYQQALGQGPQFIFQYYREEENGRGNFPPRFSGLQFPNYSSELNVNALELDDSALYLCASSLGSRAMNTEAFFGQGTRLTVV.